This T cell receptor (beta chain) appears in the sequencing data of a study of T cell responses to AZD1222 COVID-19 vaccine. Turning to the study itself: Pooling covered second doses at about 4 or about 12 weeks.

Generated by immunoSEQ multiplex PCR, the TCRdb table keeps only in-frame clones and is missing some. The sample lists about 140,000 clones, about 87% occurring once. To note about this clone: Its specificity is unknown. Other DNA sequences in this sample translate to the same CDR3.

Study-level results: Close to half of all spike-specific TCRs reportedly target regions of the variants that are unmutated.

CDR1 is KGHSH and CDR2 is LQKENI in the germline V gene. V was cut by 6 bases and J by 4 bases, with 12 bases left in between. The CDR3 length is 13 residues. The specimen comprised peripheral blood, sampled on day 0 of AZD1222 vaccination. This receptor was obtained from an adult in good health. V gene TRBV18 combines with J gene TRBJ1-1, with TRBD1 as a possible D gene (6 bases). The CDR3 loop reads CASSQTGGTEAFF. CDR3 in DNA: TGTGCCAGCTCCCAGACAGGCGGCACTGAAGCTTTCTTT.